This entry features one T cell receptor (beta chain) sequence. Its recognized antigen is unknown. The record has no base qualities; no much larger clone is one base away. This entry belongs to a study of blood T cells in healthy people across ages (dated by TCRdb to 2015 to 2017). Regarding the complete study: Template switching captured roughly one uniquely barcoded TCR beta cDNA molecule per two T cells in model experiments. Donors were grouped into four age groups: young (average approximately 16 years), middle-aged (roughly 38), aged (around 60) and long-lived (approximately 81). Using the same blood draw, the study looked at two additional independent replicas of 1 million unique cDNA reads for two donors, one aged 18 to 29 and the other aged 80 or older. Using deep sequencing normalized with unique cDNA molecular identifiers, the study measured how TCR beta repertoire diversity changes with age. Overall results and qualifications from the work: As age increased, observed TCR beta diversity per million T cells dropped in a roughly linear way, and a significant reduction was already evident by age around 41. The percentage of naive T cells measured by flow cytometry correlated strongly with observed TCR beta diversity. Estimates of total diversity from one million sequenced T cells were regarded as lower bounds and underestimates. Donor CMV infection status was unknown, potentially confounding age-related changes in expanded clonotypes. Bulk unsorted PBMC profiling prevented conclusive comparison of naive and antigen-experienced compartments. Compared with the aged group, the long-lived group had more naive CD4+ T cells, fewer expanded clones and increased TCR diversity, suggesting age selection.

Libraries came from 5' RACE. TCRdb lists the instrument as Illumina HiSeq 2500. The second PCR ran for roughly 7 to 11 cycles and used a J-beta primer mix along with a sample-barcoded 5' primer. Each TCR beta cDNA molecule received a unique molecular identifier from a template-switch 5' adaptor carrying 12 random nucleotides. At least 2.5 million CDR3-containing paired-end reads were obtained from each sample. The Mint cDNA synthesis kit, primed by a TRBC-specific oligonucleotide, was used to synthesize first-strand cDNA from all RNA. Following uracil-DNA glycosylase treatment, all cDNA underwent a first 18-cycle PCR with the universal primers M1SS and BC2_uni_R. On the authors' methods: Each sample was normalized by randomly selecting 1 million high-quality reads, each carrying a distinct molecular identifier. Instead of being binned into consensus sequences, reads with shared molecular identifiers were discarded. MiTCR, set to a Q25 quality threshold and the strictest error-elimination algorithm, was used for CDR3 identification, clonotype clustering and error correction. A nonparametric unseen species model with Euler transformation was used to estimate lower-bound total TCR beta diversity. TCRdb reworked the public reads: Q25 trimming with fastp, MiXCR clone assembly, productive beta chains retained. Every entry covers one CDR3 protein and lists the most common genes and DNA from its rows. In this record, the V and J calls reflect TCRdb's handling and not the investigators' own analysis. The sample records some 930,000 distinct CDR3 sequences, 29% of which are singletons. The ten most abundant clones make up 10% to 13% of the sample.

Systemically healthy Caucasian individuals from Russia, some 38 in total and aged 6 to 90 years, were included as donors. Each donor gave 8 to 10 milliliters of peripheral blood, collected into EDTA-treated Vacutainer tubes. PBMCs were isolated by Ficoll-Paque density-gradient centrifugation, with at least 6 million obtained per sample. Trizol reagent was used to extract total RNA from the PBMCs, yielding at least 6 micrograms per sample. The percentages of naive CD45RAhigh/CD27high T cells were determined by flow cytometry on a PBMC aliquot from every donor. These data were also filed under a second study, of T cells of mothers and their children. The other study reports the following: Nine systemically healthy Caucasian individuals, comprising three mothers and their six children, were included as donors. cDNA synthesis used all of the extracted RNA, with 1.5 ug of RNA in each 15 ul reaction. In the second PCR, sample barcodes and 2-4 random nucleotides were introduced via the M1S primer. Over 8 million TCR beta CDR3 reads were obtained for each mother, and millions of reads were obtained for each child. Thymic selection similarly shapes TCR recombination output in related and unrelated pairs, with minor effect from inherited differences. Related mother-child pairs always showed normalized repertoire overlap that was slightly higher than in unrelated mother-child pairs, though the difference was never significant. With a sensitivity of 90 to 100 clones per million clonotypes, no persistent microchimeric T cell clones were detected. In the study, deep NGS was used to compare the TCR beta repertoires of mothers and children, and features distinguishing related mother-child pairs from unrelated individuals were sought. On average, the children were about 12 +/- 4 years old, while the mothers were about 40 +/- 4 years old. After adapters were ligated using NEBNext reagents, the libraries underwent 100+100 nt paired-end sequencing on an Illumina HiSeq 2000. Mother and child libraries were prepared a month apart and sequenced in separate runs to prevent cross-contamination. Each donor had between roughly 450,000 and 2,100,000 distinct TCR beta clonotypes identified. Naive TCR beta clonotypes were estimated from low-frequency clonotypes matched to each donor's FACS-determined naive share, without sorting.

The sequence was collected from a woman in her 40s in good health. Sequenced: blood.

The CDR3 here reads CASSGVGGGNQPQHF. In nucleotide form, the sequence is TGTGCCAGTAGTGGGGTCGGGGGCGGCAATCAGCCCCAGCATTTT. The sequence is built from TRBV19 and TRBJ1-5; TRBD1 could be the D gene, as 6 bases match. V loses 5 bases of germline sequence and J loses 2 bases, and the interval between the two ends is 13 bases. CDR1 and CDR2 are read off the germline V gene (reference sequence) as LNHDA and SQIVND. The cysteine opens and the phenylalanine closes a CDR3 of 15 amino acids. Just CDR3 DNA is preserved here, 45 bases in frame from base 1.